This T cell receptor beta chain comes out of a study of identical twins. Study conclusions and caveats: Less excess twin sharing appeared in beta out-of-frame sequences.

CDR1 is DFQATT and CDR2 is SNEGSKA in the germline V gene (reference sequence). J was trimmed by 4 bases and V by 3 bases; bases with no gene match: 5. The length of the CDR3 is 14 residues. This clonotype came up once. What it recognizes is unknown. TCRdb analysed the 5' RACE reads with MiXCR anew, one entry per CDR3 protein. The profile shows around 490,000 distinct CDR3 sequences, approximately 14% of them singletons. Another study also made use of these data, one on yellow fever vaccine responses in identical twins. That report adds: Reports say the vaccine T cell response in twins looked partly convergent and partly personalized.

Sequenced sample: CD4+ T cells sorted from blood. The chain recombines TRBV20-1 with TRBJ2-3; TRBD2 agrees at 9 bases. This TCR came from a woman under 30 in good health. Here the CDR3 DNA reads TGCAGTGCTAGGACTAGCGGATTACCAGATACGCAGTATTTT. Its translation is CSARTSGLPDTQYF.